This TCR beta chain was observed in a study of vaccination effects on CD4 cells after COVID-19. V gave up 3 bases and J gave up 7 bases; unmatched junction bases: 7. CDR1 is LGHDT, CDR2 YNNKEL, per germline (reference sequence). This CDR3 is built from 15 residues. Study conclusions and caveats: Of the vaccine-induced clones from healthy vaccinees, merely 1 of 255 recognized common cold coronaviruses as well.

On this clone itself: Its antigen is unidentified.

The ViraFEST assay expanded antigen-specific CD4+ T cells with viral peptide pools before sequencing. At the end of 9 to 11 days of culture, CD4+ T cells were isolated. Vaccine recipients had no previous SARS-CoV-2 infection; their nucleocapsid antibodies were negative. About 2.1 million PBMC were placed in each well, which was supplemented with 8.5 to 10 IU/ml IL-2 and roughly 10 ug/ml peptides. Repertoires were generated with immunoSEQ multiplex PCR, while TCRdb's copy carries only in-frame clones and drops some. This table holds about 20,000 clones, 65% to 85% found once. The gene calls are TRBV3-1 (or the pseudogene TRBV3-2) and TRBJ2-1, with TRBD2 identical over 9 bases. Sequences were derived from CD4+ T cells from PBMCs cultured with HCoV-NL63 spike peptides, sampled before COVID-19 vaccination. The origin of this receptor is a human donor who received a COVID-19 vaccine. CDR3 in amino acids: CASSHFQREANEQFF. As DNA, the CDR3 is TGTGCCAGCAGCCATTTCCAGCGGGAGGCGAATGAGCAGTTCTTC.